The 6 T cell receptor beta chains presented below share a single source sample, sequenced in a study of blood T cell repertoires in COVID-19. Sequencing was performed with immunoSEQ multiplex PCR; in TCRdb, only in-frame clones are kept and a portion is missing. Of about 240,000 clones listed, around 86% were seen once; the top ten hold more than 1.5%. Material for sequencing was peripheral blood. The receptors here all came from a man aged 30 to 39 who had recovered from COVID-19.

This rearrangement joins TRBV4-2 to TRBJ2-5; TRBD2 matches 9 bases. This CDR3 contains 16 residues. Looked up from germline, CDR1 is LGHNA and CDR2 is YNFKEQ. V shed 0 bases, J shed 4 bases, and the junction held 6 bases outside the gene matches. CDR3 in DNA: TGTGCCAGCAGCCAAGATCTGCGGGGGGGACGAGAGACCCAGTACTTC. This encodes CASSQDLRGGRETQYF.

In nucleotides, the CDR3 is TGTGCCAGCAGACCCTCCGGAGGACCCTACGAGCAGTACTTC. It yields the protein CASRPSGGPYEQYF. The rearrangement links TRBV6-5 to TRBJ2-7; TRBD2 might be the D (5 bases). The CDR3 has 14 amino acids. Per the germline V gene, CDR1 is MNHEY and CDR2 is SVGAGI. Trimming removed 6 bases from V and 2 bases from J, with 14 bases in between.

CDR3 amino acids: CSVEDLQGYEQYF. The CDR3 DNA is TGCAGCGTTGAAGATCTTCAGGGCTACGAGCAGTACTTC. This chain uses TRBV29-1 with TRBJ2-7; the D gene is possibly TRBD1 (5 bases). The CDR3 has 13 residues. In germline, CDR1 is SQVTM, CDR2 ANQGSEA. V lost 0 bases, J lost 3 bases, and 9 bases lay in between.

This chain uses TRBV10-3 with TRBJ2-5; D not certain. The CDR3 has 12 residues. Germline CDR1 reads ENHRY; CDR2 reads SYGVKD. Trimming stripped 2 bases from V and 5 bases from J, with 6 bases between. This CDR3 is CAISERWETQYF. DNA of the CDR3: TGTGCCATCAGTGAGCGGTGGGAGACCCAGTACTTC.

The V gene is TRBV19, the J gene TRBJ1-2; 9 positions match TRBD1. Per germline, CDR1 LNHDA and CDR2 SQIVND (reference sequence). With V trimmed by 3 bases and J by 8 bases, 13 bases remained unmatched. The CDR3 is made up of 16 amino acids. CDR3 DNA: TGTGCCAGTAGTATTCGGCCACGGGACAGGGCGGCCGGCTACACCTTC. Protein sequence: CASSIRPRDRAAGYTF.

This chain joins TRBV6-1 and TRBJ1-5, with unresolved D. V lost 2 bases to trimming and J lost 7 bases, with 12 bases between them. Germline assignment: CDR1 MNHNS and CDR2 SASEGT. The CDR3 consists of 14 residues. The CDR3 spells CASSENPPRQPQHF. In nucleotides, the CDR3 is TGTGCCAGCAGTGAAAATCCCCCTCGGCAGCCCCAGCATTTT.